These 13 T cell receptor beta chains came from one sample sequenced in a study of pediatric ulcerative colitis. Assay: immunoSEQ multiplex PCR; the TCRdb copy retains only in-frame clones and omits some. The table shows 50,000 to 65,000 clones, with around 85% occurring only once. Sequencing input: blood. The receptors originated from a boy between 5 and 17 years old with severe ulcerative colitis.

Only a few counts were recorded for this clone. The chain joins TRBV5-4 to TRBJ1-2; D call uncertain. This CDR3 region has 13 residues. Germline-derived CDR1 and CDR2 are SGHNT and YYREEE (reference sequence). Trimming removed 0 bases from V and 7 bases from J, with 10 bases in between. In nucleotides, the CDR3 is TGTGCCAGCAGCTTGGATGGCCCCCCTGGCTACACCTTC. Translated, it gives CASSLDGPPGYTF.

The CDR3 DNA follows: TGTGCCAGCAGCTTATTAGGCGGTACTCTTAACGAGCAGTACTTC. It codes for CASSLLGGTLNEQYF. The V call is TRBV7-3, the J call TRBJ2-7, with D hard to call. Trimming pared 2 bases from V and 5 bases from J, leaving 16 bases between. CDR1 and CDR2 from the germline V gene are SGHTA and FQGTGA. The CDR3 runs to 15 residues.

The CDR3 coding sequence is TGTGCCAGTAGTATAGGGACTAGCGGGAGTTACGAGCAGTACTTC. Protein product: CASSIGTSGSYEQYF. V and J are TRBV19 and TRBJ2-7, with 13 bases identical to TRBD2. The germline gives CDR1 LNHDA, CDR2 SQIVND (reference sequence). V lost 1 base, J lost 4 bases, and 1 base stayed unmatched. This CDR3 is built from 15 residues.

CDR3 sequence (DNA): TGTGCCAGCAGCCTCACCCCCGGGGAGCTGTTTTTT. Translation gives CASSLTPGELFF. This chain uses TRBV13 with TRBJ2-2; D unclear. The CDR3 spans 12 residues. Trimming cost V 5 bases and J 6 bases, with 7 bases left between them. Germline V gene lookup returns CDR1 PRHDT and CDR2 FYEKMQ (reference sequence). Variable domain in full (rest from reference TRBV13 and TRBJ2-2): AAGVIQSPRHLIKEKRETATLKCYPIPRHDTVYWYQQGPGQDPQFLISFYEKMQSDKGSIPDRFSAQQFSDYHSELNMSSLELGDSALYFCASSLTPGELFFGEGSRLTVL.

V usage is TRBV6-5 and J usage is TRBJ1-1; tentatively, D is TRBD1 (5 bases). The V end was cut by 1 base, the J end by 7 bases, with 13 bases between. CDR1 and CDR2 (germline): MNHEY, SVGAGI. CDR3 length: 14 amino acids. DNA of the CDR3: TGTGCCAGCAGTTACTGGGACTTTTCGGATGAAGCTTTCTTT. It yields the protein CASSYWDFSDEAFF.

This chain links TRBV10-3 with TRBJ2-7; D remains unclear. The CDR3 contains 15 residues. Germline CDR1 is ENHRY and CDR2 is SYGVKD. V was trimmed by 4 bases and J by 0 bases, leaving 13 bases between them. CDR3 in amino acids: CAISGGPLGSYEQYF. The CDR3, as DNA: TGTGCCATCAGTGGTGGGCCCCTGGGCTCCTACGAGCAGTACTTC.

The gene calls are TRBV10-1 and TRBJ2-5; D gene unclear. Trimming took off 6 bases at V and 7 bases at J, with 3 bases between the two ends. The CDR3 length is 9 residues. Germline CDR1 is WNHNN and CDR2 is SYGVQD (reference sequence). DNA for the CDR3: TGCGCCAGCAGCGGGACCCAGTACTTC. Amino acids: CASSGTQYF.

The rearrangement links TRBV7-9 to TRBJ2-3, with a weak D call TRBD2 (6 bases). Germline V CDR1 and CDR2: SEHNR, FQNEAQ (reference sequence). Trimming stripped 4 bases from V and 4 bases from J, with 15 bases between. The CDR3 extends over 15 amino acids. The CDR3 region has the DNA TGTGCCAGCAGCTGGGGACTGAGTCAGGCAGATACGCAGTATTTT. Protein: CASSWGLSQADTQYF. The full variable domain, with the rest looked up from reference TRBV7-9 and TRBJ2-3, is DTGVSQNPRHKITKRGQNVTFRCDPISEHNRLYWYRQTLGQGPEFLTYFQNEAQLEKSRLLSDRFSAERPKGSFSTLEIQRTEQGDSAMYLCASSWGLSQADTQYFGPGTRLTVL.

The chain has TRBV4-3 and TRBJ1-1; no reliable D call. CDR1 and CDR2 (germline): LGHNA, YSLEER. The CDR3 runs to 15 residues. V lost 0 bases, J lost 2 bases, and 10 bases lay in between. This CDR3 is CASSQDGLENTEAFF. CDR3 DNA: TGCGCCAGCAGCCAAGACGGGTTGGAAAACACTGAAGCTTTCTTT.

The V and J genes are TRBV11-2 and TRBJ2-7; 8 nucleotides line up with TRBD1. The CDR3 is made up of 15 amino acids. The germline V gene encodes CDR1 SGHAT and CDR2 FQNNGV. After removal of 6 bases from V and 3 bases from J, the junction contained 10 bases not matched to a gene. CDR3 coding DNA: TGTGCCAGCAGGGGTGCCGGGACAGGACTCTACGAGCAGTACTTC. Residues: CASRGAGTGLYEQYF.

This clone occurred once. This sequence joins TRBV11-3 and TRBJ2-2; D is unclear. Germline-derived CDR1 and CDR2 are SGHNT and YENEEA. The ends were cut back, 6 bases at V and 6 bases at J, with 11 bases in the middle. The CDR3 has 13 amino acids. The CDR3 sequence: CASRNARSGELFF. Written as DNA, the CDR3 is TGTGCCAGCAGAAACGCAAGGTCCGGGGAGCTGTTTTTT.

The chain couples TRBV11-2 to TRBJ2-3; 7 nucleotides align to TRBD2. Germline V CDR1 and CDR2: SGHAT, FQNNGV. J gave up 4 bases and V 3 bases, and 7 bases lay outside the gene matches. The CDR3 has 15 residues. CDR3 sequence (DNA): TGTGCCAGCAGCTTCTGGGGGGGTGAGGCAGATACGCAGTATTTT. The encoded protein is CASSFWGGEADTQYF. Full variable domain (remainder filled in from reference TRBV11-2 and TRBJ2-3): EAGVAQSPRYKIIEKRQSVAFWCNPISGHATLYWYQQILGQGPKLLIQFQNNGVVDDSQLPKDRFSAERLKGVDSTLKIQPAKLEDSAVYLCASSFWGGEADTQYFGPGTRLTVL.

In its sample, this clone was seen once. This rearrangement joins TRBV5-6 to TRBJ1-2; D may be TRBD1 (6 bases). Germline CDR1 SGHDT, CDR2 YYEEEE. Trimming shortened V by 2 bases and J by 6 bases, and 11 bases separated the two germline ends. The CDR3 length is 13 residues. In DNA, the CDR3 is TGTGCCAGCAGCTTTCAGGGGCGGGATGGCTACACCTTC. It encodes CASSFQGRDGYTF.